This T cell receptor (beta chain) was found in a study of blood T cell repertoires in COVID-19. Across the whole study: The samples span acute and convalescent COVID-19 from the United States, Italy and Spain. T cells, B-cell-depleted T cells, or PBMCs provided the cDNA or gDNA that served as material.

The germline CDR1 and CDR2 sequences are LGHNA and YSLEER. The CDR3 spans 18 residues. Germline trimming cut 0 bases from V and 2 bases from J; bases unmatched to any gene: 9. Original handling: By means of reference gene primer amplification, nucleated cell counts were estimated. Sequencing was performed with immunoSEQ multiplex PCR; in TCRdb, only in-frame clones are kept and a portion is missing. V and J calls plus clone size are reproduced from that table; the DNA served to infer D and trimming. This table has some 120,000 clones, around 84% appearing once. The rearrangement uses TRBV4-3 and TRBJ2-3, with 9 bases that match TRBD2. Input material: peripheral blood. This receptor was taken from a man between 35 and 55 years old with acute or convalescent COVID-19. CDR3 amino acids: CASSQEVGLAGITDTQYF. In DNA, the CDR3 is TGCGCCAGCAGCCAAGAGGTGGGCCTAGCGGGGATCACAGATACGCAGTATTTT.